The 11 T cell receptor beta chains below were found in one sample sequenced in a study of radiation and T cells in renal cell carcinoma. Only in-frame clones appear in the TCRdb table, and some are missing; sequencing was by immunoSEQ multiplex PCR. Of more than 95,000 clones listed, approximately 78% are singletons. The time point denotes: baseline pretreatment blood. Treatment: 15 Gy SBRT to primary tumor, nephrectomy 4 weeks later. This sample comprised blood, obtained from a patient whose treatment included radiotherapy and nephrectomy. The source of these receptors is a woman aged 55 to 70 with renal cell carcinoma.

The chain recombines TRBV6-1 with TRBJ2-7; D not certain. The ends were cut back, 3 bases at V and 8 bases at J, with 14 bases in the middle. CDR1 is MNHNS, CDR2 SASEGT, per germline. This CDR3 region has 13 residues. The CDR3 nucleotides are TGTGCCAGCAGTGACGTGGACCCCTCGAAGCAGTACTTC. This gives the protein CASSDVDPSKQYF.

V and J are TRBV5-3 and TRBJ2-5; D remains ambiguous. TRBV5-3 is placed among ORFs of uncertain function. The CDR3 runs 15 residues. The V end lost 8 bases, the J end lost 1 base, and 18 bases lay between the germline ends. For the CDR3, the DNA is TGTGCCAGCAGCCCGCCGGGCCAGCTCCAAGAGACCCAGTACTTC. Translated: CASSPPGQLQETQYF.

The chain uses TRBV21-1 and TRBJ2-7; TRBD1 was called by the table and not checked on the DNA. TRBV21-1 constitutes a pseudogene. CDR3 length: 14 amino acids. CDR3 bases: TGTGCCAGCAGCAAAGGGGACAGCTCCTACGAGCAGTACTTC. Translating it yields CASSKGDSSYEQYF.

The rearrangement joins TRBV5-1 to TRBJ2-7; D may correspond to TRBD1 or TRBD2 (5 bases each). The CDR3 runs 16 residues. CDR1 SGHRS and CDR2 YFSETQ come from the germline V gene. V was cut by 1 base and J by 0 bases, with 14 bases left in between. This chain's CDR3 is CASSLSTGRSSYEQYF. CDR3 in DNA: TGCGCCAGCAGCTTGAGTACGGGACGGAGCTCCTACGAGCAGTACTTC. Drawing the rest from reference TRBV5-1 and TRBJ2-7, the complete variable domain is KAGVTQTPRYLIKTRGQQVTLSCSPISGHRSVSWYQQTPGQGLQFLFEYFSETQRNKGNFPGRFSGRQFSNSRSEMNVSTLELGDSALYLCASSLSTGRSSYEQYFGPGTRLTVT.

This clone was observed once. The chain recombines TRBV7-2 with TRBJ2-1; 12 bases are shared with TRBD2. Germline V gives CDR1 SGHTA, CDR2 FQGNSA. This CDR3 is built from 17 residues. Trimming took 2 bases from V and 8 from J; bases not matched to a gene: 10. CDR3 sequence: CASSLSLRLAGVYEQFF. In DNA, the CDR3 is TGTGCCAGCAGCTTAAGTCTGCGACTAGCGGGAGTCTATGAGCAGTTCTTC.

The rearrangement links TRBV7-2 to TRBJ1-5, with D possibly matching TRBD1 (6 bases). The CDR3 sequence is 13 residues long. Germline assignment: CDR1 SGHTA and CDR2 FQGNSA. Trimming took off 5 bases at V and 7 bases at J, with 12 bases between the two ends. In nucleotides, the CDR3 is TGTGCCAGCAGCCTCACAGGGCACCAGCCCCAGCATTTT. Translation: CASSLTGHQPQHF.

V is TRBV7-9 and J is TRBJ1-1; 8 bases line up with TRBD1. The CDR3 length is 15 residues. The junction had 9 bases not matched to a gene; V was cut back by 5 bases and J by 4 bases. Germline V gene sequence: CDR1 SEHNR, CDR2 FQNEAQ (reference sequence). The CDR3 nucleotides read TGTGCCAGCAGCCCACCGACAGGGGAGAGCACTGAAGCTTTCTTT. Protein sequence: CASSPPTGESTEAFF.

The rearrangement uses TRBV27 and TRBJ1-2, with TRBD1 as a possible D gene (5 bases). CDR1 MNHEY and CDR2 SMNVEV come from the germline V gene (reference sequence). CDR3 length: 14 amino acids. With 2 bases removed from V and 4 bases from J, the gap between germline ends came to 11 bases. CDR3 coding DNA: TGTGCCAGCAGTTTAGGAGGGGTTGGCTATGGCTACACCTTC. Translating it yields CASSLGGVGYGYTF.

This clone was observed a single time. The V gene is TRBV5-4, the J gene TRBJ1-1, with D possibly TRBD1 on 5 matching bases. V was cut by 3 bases and J by 1 base, with 13 bases left in between. This CDR3 is built from 15 residues. The germline gives CDR1 SGHNT, CDR2 YYREEE (reference sequence). In DNA form, the CDR3 reads TGTGCCAGCAGCTCCGCAGGGATGGGGAACACTGAAGCTTTCTTT. This sequence encodes CASSSAGMGNTEAFF. Full variable domain (remainder filled in from reference TRBV5-4 and TRBJ1-1): ETGVTQSPTHLIKTRGQQVTLRCSSQSGHNTVSWYQQALGQGPQFIFQYYREEENGRGNFPPRFSGLQFPNYSSELNVNALELDDSALYLCASSSAGMGNTEAFFGQGTRLTVV.

This clone was seen a single time. J is TRBJ2-1 and V is TRBV14; no clear D gene. V lost 2 bases and J 8 bases, leaving 10 bases between the germline ends. The germline gives CDR1 SGHDN, CDR2 FVKESK. The CDR3 runs 13 residues. The CDR3 sequence is CASSQQRTDEQFF. CDR3 sequence (DNA): TGTGCCAGCAGCCAACAACGTACCGATGAGCAGTTCTTC. Complete variable domain (other parts from reference TRBV14 and TRBJ2-1): EAGVTQFPSHSVIEKGQTVTLRCDPISGHDNLYWYRRVMGKEIKFLLHFVKESKQDESGMPNNRFLAERTGGTYSTLKVQPAELEDSGVYFCASSQQRTDEQFFGPGTRLTVL.

This clone has a single count. The chain couples TRBV14 to TRBJ2-1; TRBD2 might be the D (5 bases). Between the trimmed V and J ends, which lost 3 bases and 3 bases, there was a span of 9 bases. Germline V gene lookup returns CDR1 SGHDN and CDR2 FVKESK. This CDR3 has 14 amino acids. The CDR3: CASSQLTNYNEQFF. The CDR3 coding sequence is TGTGCCAGCAGCCAGCTGACTAACTACAATGAGCAGTTCTTC. The variable domain in full, completed from reference TRBV14 and TRBJ2-1, reads EAGVTQFPSHSVIEKGQTVTLRCDPISGHDNLYWYRRVMGKEIKFLLHFVKESKQDESGMPNNRFLAERTGGTYSTLKVQPAELEDSGVYFCASSQLTNYNEQFFGPGTRLTVL.